This TCR beta chain stems from a study of T cells in Graves' hyperthyroidism and ophthalmopathy. Those with hyperthyroidism were 18 to 65 years old, newly diagnosed, and ill for under 2 months. Patients with uncontrolled infections, other autoimmune diseases, pregnancy or lactation were excluded. Study-wide findings and caveats: Most expanded thyroid clonotypes above 0.001 recurred in blood.

Using RNA transcripts as the source, TCR beta CDR3 regions were amplified. Primed by the HTBI set, a first-round RT-PCR was run on the TCR CDR3. Each CDR3 protein gets one entry after TCRdb re-called the multiplex PCR reads with MiXCR. The sample shows some 400,000 distinct CDR3 sequences, approximately 19% of them seen only once. Germline CDR1 reads GTSNPN; CDR2 reads SVGIG (reference sequence). The CDR3 is made up of 12 amino acids. A word on this clonotype: Its antigen is not identified. With a much larger clone just one base away, this may be a read error.

Specimen: blood. This clonotype was sampled from a woman between 18 and 29 years old with Graves' hyperthyroidism. The chain uses TRBV30 and TRBJ1-1; no clear D. CDR3 sequence (DNA): TGTGCCTGGACGGGAGAGGTTCCTGAAGCTTGCTTT. As protein: CAWTGEVPEACF.